These 22 T cell receptor beta chains were sequenced from one sample in a study of somatic mutations in cytotoxic T cells in rheumatoid arthritis. The repertoire was sequenced with immunoSEQ multiplex PCR; TCRdb's copy has only in-frame clones and lacks some. The sample holds several thousand clones; more than 50% are singletons and the top ten take around 25%. The sample comprised CD8+ T cells sorted from blood. Receptors originate from a woman aged 40 to 50 in good health.

V and J are TRBV7-8 and TRBJ1-5; D is ambiguous. V lost 5 bases and J 9 bases, leaving 14 bases between the germline ends. The CDR3 length is 13 residues. Germline loops: CDR1 SGHVS, CDR2 FQNEAQ. In nucleotides, the CDR3 is TGTGCCAGCAGCCCAACCGGGCCATGGCCCCAGCATTTT. Protein: CASSPTGPWPQHF.

The chain employs TRBV11-2 and TRBJ2-3, with 7 bases fitting TRBD2. This CDR3 has 16 residues. Germline-derived CDR1 and CDR2 are SGHAT and FQNNGV. V trimming: 1 base; J trimming: 3 bases; junction bases outside the gene matches: 7. The CDR3 DNA follows: TGTGCCAGCAGCTTAGGAGGGAGGGCCGGTACAGATACGCAGTATTTT. It translates to CASSLGGRAGTDTQYF.

By sample fraction, this clone is medium-sized. This chain joins TRBV7-6 and TRBJ2-1, with 8 bases identical to TRBD2. The CDR3 is 12 amino acids. Germline-derived CDR1 and CDR2 are SGHVS and FNYEAQ. J lost 9 bases, V lost 5 bases, and 3 bases had no gene match. The CDR3 DNA reads TGTGCCAGCAGCCGGGGGGGTAGTGAGCAGTTCTTC. The encoded protein is CASSRGGSEQFF.

A few counts support this clone. V is TRBV9 and J is TRBJ2-2, with D tentatively TRBD1 (6 bases). CDR1 and CDR2 (germline): SGDLS, YYNGEE. V lost 4 bases and J 2 bases, leaving 15 bases between the germline ends. CDR3 length: 16 amino acids. The CDR3 is CASSLTGTLNTGELFF. CDR3 DNA: TGTGCCAGCAGCTTAACCGGGACACTAAACACCGGGGAGCTGTTTTTT. The full variable domain, in which reference TRBV9 and TRBJ2-2 provide the parts outside the CDR3, is DSGVTQTPKHLITATGQRVTLRCSPRSGDLSVYWYQQSLDQGLQFLIQYYNGEERAKGNILERFSAQQFPDLHSELNLSSLELGDSALYFCASSLTGTLNTGELFFGEGSRLTVL.

This chain links TRBV28 with TRBJ1-2; D remains ambiguous. CDR1 and CDR2 (germline): MDHEN, SYDVKM. This CDR3 comprises 12 residues. The V end lost 6 bases, the J end lost 0 bases, and 5 bases lay between the germline ends. The CDR3 here is CASSLTNYGYTF. The CDR3 bases are TGTGCCAGCAGCCTGACTAACTATGGCTACACCTTC.

CDR3 in amino acids: CAWSSGSAGELFF. CDR3 DNA: TGTGCCTGGTCTAGCGGGAGTGCCGGGGAGCTGTTTTTT. The chain uses TRBV30 and TRBJ2-2; TRBD2 matches at 10 bases. The CDR3 is 13 amino acids. V was clipped by 5 bases and J by 6 bases; unmatched bases: 3. The germline gives CDR1 GTSNPN, CDR2 SVGIG (reference sequence).

The sample holds one count of this clone. J is TRBJ2-2 and V is TRBV6-5; D is ambiguous. V was clipped by 0 bases and J by 1 base, with 0 bases between them. Germline CDR1 and CDR2: MNHEY and SVGAGI. This CDR3 comprises 13 residues. The CDR3 region has the DNA TGTGCCAGCAGTTACTCGAACACCGGGGAGCTGTTTTTT. This codes for CASSYSNTGELFF.

The chain uses TRBV2 and TRBJ1-4; 7 bases fit TRBD1. Looked up from germline, CDR1 is SNHLY and CDR2 is FYNNEI. CDR3 size: 19 residues. Trimming removed 6 bases from V and 0 bases from J; junction bases left unmatched: 16. The CDR3 loop reads CASSDRQGLGSATNEKLFF. The DNA for the CDR3 is TGTGCCAGCAGCGATCGACAGGGCTTAGGATCCGCAACTAATGAAAAACTGTTTTTT.

J is TRBJ2-7 and V is TRBV28; D is unresolved. Germline values: CDR1 MDHEN, CDR2 SYDVKM. The V and J ends lost 2 bases and 7 bases respectively, with 12 bases between them. The CDR3 is 13 residues long. The DNA of the CDR3 is TGTGCCAGCAGTTTAACTCAGAGTCTGGAGCAGTACTTC. It is translated as CASSLTQSLEQYF. Using reference TRBV28 and TRBJ2-7 for the parts outside the CDR3, the full variable domain is DVKVTQSSRYLVKRTGEKVFLECVQDMDHENMFWYRQDPGLGLRLIYFSYDVKMKEKGDIPEGYSVSREKKERFSLILESASTNQTSMYLCASSLTQSLEQYFGPGTRLTVT.

Points on this clone: Mismatch with germline at one junction end may stem from a read error. The chain combines TRBV5-1 with TRBJ2-7; D may be TRBD1 (6 bases). The CDR3 runs 15 residues. Germline V gene sequence: CDR1 SGHRS, CDR2 YFSETQ. In DNA form, the CDR3 reads TGTGCCAGCAGCTCCCCCGGAACAGGGAAACCCGAGCAGTACTTC. Encoded protein: CASSSPGTGKPEQYF.

This chain joins TRBV27 and TRBJ2-7; the match to TRBD2 covers 8 bases. There are 13 residues in the CDR3. Germline-derived CDR1 and CDR2 are MNHEY and SMNVEV (reference sequence). V lost 2 bases to trimming and J lost 6 bases; unmatched junction nucleotides: 3. CDR3 sequence (DNA): TGTGCCAGCAGTTTAGGGCTAGCGGGCGAGCAGTACTTC. Protein product: CASSLGLAGEQYF.

V is TRBV5-8 and J is TRBJ2-3; either TRBD1 or TRBD2 may fit D (5 bases each). Per germline, CDR1 SGHTS and CDR2 YDEGEE. The CDR3 consists of 16 residues. V gave up 2 bases and J gave up 3 bases, with 16 bases separating them. The CDR3 protein is CASSLWRIGATDTQYF. CDR3 DNA sequence: TGTGCCAGCAGCTTATGGAGGATCGGGGCGACAGATACGCAGTATTTT. The full variable domain, with the rest looked up from reference TRBV5-8 and TRBJ2-3, is EAGVTQSPTHLIKTRGQQATLRCSPISGHTSVYWYQQALGLGLQFLLWYDEGEERNRGNFPPRFSGRQFPNYSSELNVNALELEDSALYLCASSLWRIGATDTQYFGPGTRLTVL.

The rearrangement joins TRBV5-1 to TRBJ2-1; 8 bases line up with TRBD2. Looked up from germline, CDR1 is SGHRS and CDR2 is YFSETQ. CDR3 length: 19 amino acids. The J segment lost 2 bases and the V segment lost 4 bases, leaving 17 bases of the junction unmatched. For the CDR3, the DNA is TGCGCCAGCAGCCACCGGGCCGGGGGGGTAGGAGGCACCTACAATGAGCAGTTCTTC. Protein: CASSHRAGGVGGTYNEQFF.

V is TRBV14 and J is TRBJ1-2, with TRBD1 matching 9 bases. V dropped 0 bases and J dropped 4; count of bases not matched to a gene: 3. This CDR3 region has 15 residues. The germline V gene has CDR1 SGHDN and CDR2 FVKESK. The CDR3 loop is CASSQETGGFYGYTF. The CDR3 DNA reads TGTGCCAGCAGCCAAGAGACAGGGGGATTCTATGGCTACACCTTC.

The chain links TRBV13 to TRBJ2-7, with D perhaps matching TRBD2 (5 bases). Germline-derived CDR1 and CDR2 are PRHDT and FYEKMQ (reference sequence). Trimming stripped 6 bases from V and 4 bases from J, with 16 bases between. This CDR3 is 14 amino acids long. CDR3 region: CASSEGSRRYEQYF. CDR3 DNA sequence: TGTGCCAGCAGTGAGGGTTCGAGAAGGTACGAGCAGTACTTC.

This clone has a handful of counts. V is TRBV19 and J is TRBJ2-7, with D perhaps TRBD2 (6 bases). The V gene lost 3 bases and the J gene lost 4 bases, with 16 bases spanning the gap. The V gene's germline CDR1 is LNHDA and CDR2 SQIVND (reference sequence). The CDR3 loop spans 15 amino acids. CDR3 DNA: TGTGCCAGTAGTATCCTCGGAGGGCTGGGGTACGAGCAGTACTTC. It encodes CASSILGGLGYEQYF.

This rearrangement joins TRBV5-1 to TRBJ2-5; 12 bases are shared with TRBD2. The J call may be mistaken, given a closer DNA end match to TRBJ2-7. The CDR3 totals 17 residues. The germline V gene has CDR1 SGHRS and CDR2 YFSETQ. The CDR3 DNA reads TGCGCCAGCAGCTTGGGGGGGACTAGCGGGCGTTTCTACGAGCAGTACTTC. Translation gives CASSLGGTSGRFYEQYF.

The chain uses TRBV6-5 and TRBJ1-4, with D possibly being TRBD1 (5 bases). Per the germline V gene, CDR1 is MNHEY and CDR2 is SVGAGI. This CDR3 has 14 amino acids. V was shortened by 6 bases and J by 5 bases, with 13 bases between the two germline ends. As DNA, the CDR3 is TGTGCCAGCAGAGGGTGGGGGACCAATGAAAAACTGTTTTTT. It translates to CASRGWGTNEKLFF.

The table lists this clone with a few counts. The chain employs TRBV5-8 and TRBJ2-4; D perhaps matches TRBD2 (5 bases). Germline V gene data show CDR1 as SGHTS and CDR2 as YDEGEE. This CDR3 is built from 12 residues. V lost 0 bases to trimming and J lost 11 bases, with 9 bases between them. The CDR3 loop reads CASSLALGVQYF. In DNA, the CDR3 is TGTGCCAGCAGCTTGGCCCTGGGAGTTCAGTACTTC.

In its sample, this clone was seen a few times. CDR3 in amino acids: CASSLLRDEQYF. DNA of the CDR3: TGTGCCAGCAGCTTGTTGCGGGACGAGCAGTACTTC. The rearrangement joins TRBV5-6 to TRBJ2-7; possible D gene TRBD2, 5 bases. This CDR3 is built from 12 residues. Germline V gene data show CDR1 as SGHDT and CDR2 as YYEEEE. V lost 1 base to trimming and J lost 5 bases, with 7 bases between them.

The J gene is TRBJ1-5, the V gene TRBV7-2; 8 bases agree with TRBD1. Trimming took 4 bases from V and 7 from J; bases not matched to a gene: 12. Germline V gives CDR1 SGHTA, CDR2 FQGNSA. The CDR3 is 16 amino acids. In DNA, the CDR3 is TGTGCCAGCAGCTCTAAGACAGGGGAGCCGACACAGCCCCAGCATTTT. Translating gives CASSSKTGEPTQPQHF.

V is TRBV19 and J is TRBJ2-1; D is uncertain. Per germline, CDR1 LNHDA and CDR2 SQIVND (reference sequence). Trimming shortened V by 0 bases and J by 5 bases, and 11 bases separated the two germline ends. The CDR3 sequence is 15 residues long. CDR3 bases: TGTGCCAGTAGTATAGATCGGATGTCCCACAATGAGCAGTTCTTC. The encoded protein is CASSIDRMSHNEQFF.